Listed below are T cell receptor beta chains from one sample, sequenced in a study of T cell repertoires in cytomegalovirus infection. TCRdb analysed the reads with MiXCR anew, one entry per CDR3 protein. Of some 230,000 distinct CDR3 sequences in the sample, roughly 23% were seen once. The sample comprised CD8+ T cells from PBMCs. All receptors come from a human donor in good health (CMV status not recorded). Some clones in this sample may be carry-over from other donors' samples. CDR3s include the opening cysteine and the closing phenylalanine or tryptophan. A D gene is named only where the DNA matches it firmly. Clone sizes are given selectively: once, few, many, or a class where the clone is expanded.

clone size	V gene	J gene	D gene	CDR3 DNA	CDR3 protein
few	TRBV5-1	TRBJ2-1	-	TGCGCCAGCAGCTTGAGTCCAGGGCGTAGGTCCTACAATGAGCAGTTCTTC	CASSLSPGRRSYNEQFF
once	TRBV20-1	TRBJ2-3	-	TGCAGTGCTAGAGATATGGACGGAAGCACAGATACGCAGTATTTT	CSARDMDGSTDTQYF
-	TRBV12-3/TRBV12-4	TRBJ2-1	TRBD1	TGTGCCAGCAGTTTGGGACAGGGCCCGGGGAATGAGCAGTTCTTC	CASSLGQGPGNEQFF
-	TRBV27	TRBJ1-1	-	TGTGCCAGCAGTTTAGCTAAGGGGTTAGAAGCTTTCTTT	CASSLAKGLEAFF
-	TRBV6-2/TRBV6-3	TRBJ1-6	-	TGTGCCAGCATCTCGACATGGGGCCACGGGGCTAATTCACCCCTCCACTTT	CASISTWGHGANSPLHF
many	TRBV7-3	TRBJ2-1	-	TGTGCCAGCAGCCCGAGCGGCAATGAGCAGTTCTTC	CASSPSGNEQFF
-	TRBV28	TRBJ2-3	-	TGTGCCAGCAGTCCGACACAGGGACACACAGATACGCAGTATTTT	CASSPTQGHTDTQYF
many	TRBV28	TRBJ2-1	TRBD2	TGTGCCAGCAGTCCCGGACCGTTCTCGGGACTAGAATATTTCAATGAGCAGTTCTTC	CASSPGPFSGLEYFNEQFF
many	TRBV7-6	TRBJ2-3	TRBD2	TGTGCCAGCAGCACCCGGGGGGGTGACACGCAGTATTTT	CASSTRGGDTQYF
many	TRBV24-1	TRBJ2-1	TRBD1	TGTGCCACCAGTGACCGGACAGGCCAAAACAATGAGCAGTTCTTC	CATSDRTGQNNEQFF
few	TRBV5-1	TRBJ2-7	TRBD1	TGCGCCAGCAGCTGGGGGACAGGGCTATCCTACGAGCAGTACTTC	CASSWGTGLSYEQYF
-	TRBV15	TRBJ1-5	TRBD1	TGTGCCACCAGCAGGGACCAGGGGGCTAATCAGCCCCAGCATTTT	CATSRDQGANQPQHF
-	TRBV15	TRBJ2-7	TRBD1	TGTGCCACCAGACAAATTGGGGACAGGCTCGCCTACGAGCAGTACTTC	CATRQIGDRLAYEQYF
many	TRBV6-6	TRBJ2-5	-	TGTGCCAGCAGCAAAAATAAAAGGGGTGAGGAGACCCAGTACTTC	CASSKNKRGEETQYF
few	TRBV2	TRBJ1-2	-	TGTGCCAGCAGTGAATGGAGGACCTATGGCTACACCTTC	CASSEWRTYGYTF
many	TRBV7-2	TRBJ2-7	TRBD1	TGTGCCAGCAGCTTCACAGGGGCCTACGAGCAGTACTTC	CASSFTGAYEQYF
-	TRBV7-2	TRBJ1-1	-	TGTGCCAGCAGCCCCGATCCCGGACGGAACACTGAAGCTTTCTTT	CASSPDPGRNTEAFF
medium-sized	TRBV11-2	TRBJ2-7	TRBD1	TGTGCCAGCACCTTGGGACAGGGGGCCAACGAGCAGTACTTC	CASTLGQGANEQYF
many	TRBV7-8	TRBJ1-5	-	TGTGCCAGCAGGGAGGGGGGATCCAATCAGCCCCAGCATTTT	CASREGGSNQPQHF
many	TRBV19	TRBJ1-1	-	TGTGCCAGTAGTATCGGGGCGAACACTGAAGCTTTCTTT	CASSIGANTEAFF